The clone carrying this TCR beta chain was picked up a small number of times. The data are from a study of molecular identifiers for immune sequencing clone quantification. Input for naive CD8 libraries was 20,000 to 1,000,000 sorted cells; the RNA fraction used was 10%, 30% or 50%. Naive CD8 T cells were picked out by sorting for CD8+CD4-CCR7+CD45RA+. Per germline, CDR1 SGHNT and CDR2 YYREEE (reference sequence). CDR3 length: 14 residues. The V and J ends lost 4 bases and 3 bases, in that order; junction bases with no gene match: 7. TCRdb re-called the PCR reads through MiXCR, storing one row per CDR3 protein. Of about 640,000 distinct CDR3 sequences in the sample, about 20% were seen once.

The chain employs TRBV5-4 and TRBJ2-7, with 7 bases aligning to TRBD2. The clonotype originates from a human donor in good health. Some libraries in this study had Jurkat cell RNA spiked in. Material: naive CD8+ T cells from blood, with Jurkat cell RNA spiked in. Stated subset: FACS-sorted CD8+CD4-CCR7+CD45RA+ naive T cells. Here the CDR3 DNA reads TGTGCCAGCAGCAGTGGGAGCGGGATCTACGAGCAGTACTTC. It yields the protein CASSSGSGIYEQYF.